A single sample is the source of the 29 T cell receptor beta chains below, sequenced in a study of blood T cells in healthy people across ages. Primed by a sample-barcoded 5' primer and a J-beta primer mix, a second PCR proceeded for about 7 to 11 cycles. TCRdb fed the 5' RACE reads into MiXCR, producing one record per CDR3 protein. The data contain hundreds of thousands of distinct CDR3 sequences, approximately 53% of them seen just once; the ten biggest clones take up more than 25%. The sequenced material came from blood. These receptors were taken from a middle-aged man in good health.

The chain carries TRBV12-3 or TRBV12-4 and TRBJ2-3, with 11 positions matching TRBD2. The CDR3 contains 16 residues. Trimming cost V 5 bases and J 4 bases; bases outside gene matches: 8. The CDR3 DNA sequence: TGTGCCAGCAGTCCTACTCATAGCGGGAGGGCAGATACGCAGTATTTT. Translating gives CASSPTHSGRADTQYF.

J is TRBJ2-1 and V is TRBV7-8; D may be TRBD2 (6 bases). The V and J ends lost 4 bases and 9 bases respectively, with 19 bases between them. Germline V CDR1 and CDR2: SGHVS, FQNEAQ. The CDR3 is 15 amino acids. CDR3 loop: CASSSDGTSSGEQFF. The CDR3, as DNA: TGTGCCAGCAGCTCCGACGGGACTTCCTCTGGTGAGCAGTTCTTC.

V is TRBV20-1 and J is TRBJ2-7; weak D call: TRBD2 (6 bases). Trimming pared 0 bases from V and 6 bases from J, leaving 18 bases between. This CDR3 comprises 15 residues. Germline V gene sequence: CDR1 DFQATT, CDR2 SNEGSKA (reference sequence). CDR3 bases: TGCAGTGCTAGAGATCCCGCAGCGGGCCTTAGCGAGCAGTACTTC. It encodes CSARDPAAGLSEQYF.

The V call is TRBV5-1, the J call TRBJ2-5; 11 bases agree with TRBD2. The germline gives CDR1 SGHRS, CDR2 YFSETQ. The CDR3 is 16 residues long. V dropped 0 bases and J dropped 6; count of bases not matched to a gene: 7. CDR3: CASSLVPSGGMKTQYF. In DNA form, the CDR3 reads TGCGCCAGCAGCTTGGTGCCTAGCGGGGGGATGAAGACCCAGTACTTC.

Details on this clonotype: Mismatch with germline at one junction end may stem from a read error. The CDR3 DNA sequence: TGTGCCAGCAGCTCTAGGGGCGAAGAGACCCAGTACTTC. Translating it yields CASSSRGEETQYF. V is TRBV5-1 and J is TRBJ2-5; D might be TRBD1 (5 bases). Germline CDR1 and CDR2: SGHRS and YFSETQ. The CDR3 covers 13 residues.

The chain employs TRBV3-1 and TRBJ2-2; TRBD1 matches at 8 bases. Losses at the gene ends were 1 base for V and 7 bases for J; bases not matched to a gene: 8. The germline V gene has CDR1 LGHDT and CDR2 YNNKEL (reference sequence). The CDR3 is made up of 16 amino acids. The CDR3 DNA reads as TGTGCCAGCAGCCAAGGGCGGACAGGGAAGTTCGGGGAGCTGTTTTTT. Translated: CASSQGRTGKFGELFF.

This clonotype was observed a handful of times. This chain connects TRBV5-1 to TRBJ2-3; 10 nucleotides line up with TRBD1. Germline V gene data show CDR1 as SGHRS and CDR2 as YFSETQ. The CDR3 runs 16 residues. V lost 3 bases, J lost 3 bases, and 7 bases stayed unmatched. The CDR3 DNA follows: TGCGCCAGCAGCTGGGCGGACAGGGGGAAGACAGATACGCAGTATTTT. Translation: CASSWADRGKTDTQYF.

Comment on this clonotype: It may be a read error: a sequence one base away is much more abundant. The chain links TRBV6-2 or TRBV6-3 to TRBJ1-5; a weak D match, TRBD1 (5 bases). Deletions cut 2 bases from V and 5 bases from J, with 19 bases between. Germline CDR1 and CDR2: MNHEY and SVGEGT. The CDR3 totals 17 residues. DNA of the CDR3: TGTGCCAGCAGTTACCTCTCCCGGGACGGACTCGATCAGCCCCAGCATTTT. It yields the protein CASSYLSRDGLDQPQHF.

CDR3 coding DNA: TGTGCCAGCAGTTACTCGATTGCTAGCGGGGAGTTCCTTCTGTGGGAGCAGTACTTC. Protein: CASSYSIASGEFLLWEQYF. The chain links TRBV6-2 or TRBV6-3 to TRBJ2-7, with 9 bases identical to TRBD2. The CDR3 totals 19 residues. V dropped 0 bases and J dropped 7; count of bases not matched to a gene: 19. Germline V gene data show CDR1 as MNHEY and CDR2 as SVGEGT.

V is TRBV7-2 and J is TRBJ1-5; D unresolved. V dropped 1 base and J dropped 1 base, with 8 bases sitting between them. Germline V lookup: CDR1 SGHTA, CDR2 FQGNSA. The CDR3 totals 15 residues. CDR3 loop: CASSLVTASNQPQHF. As DNA, the CDR3 is TGTGCCAGCAGCTTAGTCACGGCGAGCAATCAGCCCCAGCATTTT. Drawing the rest from reference TRBV7-2 and TRBJ1-5, the complete variable domain is GAGVSQSPSNKVTEKGKDVELRCDPISGHTALYWYRQSLGQGLEFLIYFQGNSAPDKSGLPSDRFSAERTGGSVSTLTIQRTQQEDSAVYLCASSLVTASNQPQHFGDGTRLSIL.

The genes are TRBV6-2 or TRBV6-3 and TRBJ2-7; TRBD1 or TRBD2 may be the D gene (6 bases each). Germline CDR1 reads MNHEY; CDR2 reads SVGEGT. CDR3 size: 15 residues. The V and J ends lost 5 bases and 3 bases respectively, with 17 bases between them. CDR3 protein: CASSARGGGRYEQYF. The CDR3 nucleotides are TGTGCCAGCAGTGCCCGAGGAGGGGGACGCTACGAGCAGTACTTC.

The chain recombines TRBV3-1 with TRBJ2-5; D ambiguous. Looked up from germline, CDR1 is LGHDT and CDR2 is YNNKEL (reference sequence). The CDR3 covers 12 residues. Trimming cost V 0 bases and J 5 bases, with 4 bases left between them. The CDR3 protein is CASSQELETQYF. The CDR3 bases are TGTGCCAGCAGCCAAGAGTTGGAGACCCAGTACTTC.

This clonotype was recorded many times. A clone one base away is much larger, so this may be a read error. The CDR3 DNA reads TGTGCCAGCAGTGTCGGCGGGCCGTACAATGAGCAGTACTTC. Translated, it gives CASSVGGPYNEQYF. The chain employs TRBV12-3 or TRBV12-4 and TRBJ2-5; possible D gene TRBD2, 5 bases. V lost 5 bases, J lost 11 bases, and 21 bases lay in between. The length of the CDR3 is 14 residues.

The rearrangement joins TRBV5-1 to TRBJ2-3; D is unresolved. CDR3 length: 14 amino acids. Germline V gives CDR1 SGHRS, CDR2 YFSETQ. The V gene lost 2 bases and the J gene lost 5 bases, with 12 bases spanning the gap. Here the CDR3 reads CASSFTVVGDTQYF. CDR3 nucleotides: TGCGCCAGCAGCTTTACCGTGGTGGGAGATACGCAGTATTTT.

The rearrangement uses TRBV7-9 and TRBJ1-5, with TRBD1 identical over 8 bases. Germline V gene sequence: CDR1 SEHNR, CDR2 FQNEAQ (reference sequence). Trimming took 4 bases from V and 5 from J; bases not matched to a gene: 16. The CDR3 covers 18 residues. This CDR3 is CASSSSAPQGARDQPQHF. The CDR3 DNA is TGTGCCAGCAGCTCGTCTGCACCCCAGGGGGCGCGGGATCAGCCCCAGCATTTT.

The chain combines TRBV14 with TRBJ2-7, with TRBD1 matching 7 bases. CDR3 size: 15 residues. Trimming took 4 bases from V and 2 from J; bases not matched to a gene: 8. Germline CDR1 SGHDN, CDR2 FVKESK. The CDR3 spells CASSPFWQGAYEQYF. As DNA, the CDR3 is TGTGCCAGCAGCCCCTTTTGGCAGGGGGCCTACGAGCAGTACTTC.

The chain carries TRBV20-1 and TRBJ2-7, with D perhaps matching TRBD1 or TRBD2 (5 bases each). The CDR3 length is 14 residues. Per the germline V gene, CDR1 is DFQATT and CDR2 is SNEGSKA (reference sequence). Between the trimmed V and J ends, which lost 0 bases and 2 bases, there was a span of 11 bases. This CDR3 reads CSARDLEGTYEQYF. The CDR3 DNA follows: TGCAGTGCTAGAGATCTAGAGGGGACCTACGAGCAGTACTTC.

The chain uses TRBV14 and TRBJ2-3, with 11 bases identical to TRBD2. CDR1 and CDR2 from the germline V gene are SGHDN and FVKESK. J was trimmed by 1 base and V by 1 base; bases with no gene match: 1. The CDR3 has 16 amino acids. The CDR3 DNA follows: TGTGCCAGCAGCCAAGTAGCGGGGGGGCGCACAGATACGCAGTATTTT. As protein: CASSQVAGGRTDTQYF. Filled out from reference TRBV14 and TRBJ2-3, the complete variable domain reads EAGVTQFPSHSVIEKGQTVTLRCDPISGHDNLYWYRRVMGKEIKFLLHFVKESKQDESGMPNNRFLAERTGGTYSTLKVQPAELEDSGVYFCASSQVAGGRTDTQYFGPGTRLTVL.

V gene TRBV9 combines with J gene TRBJ2-1, with D perhaps TRBD1 or TRBD2 (5 bases each). Germline V lookup: CDR1 SGDLS, CDR2 YYNGEE. V lost 6 bases, J lost 3 bases, and 13 bases lay in between. There are 14 residues in the CDR3. DNA of the CDR3: TGTGCCAGCAAAGAGGGGATGGACTACAATGAGCAGTTCTTC. Amino acid sequence: CASKEGMDYNEQFF.

The count of this clonotype is one. The chain employs TRBV15 and TRBJ2-7, with a tentative D call TRBD2 (5 bases). The CDR3 has 13 amino acids. Trimming took off 6 bases at V and 3 bases at J, with 12 bases between the two ends. Germline loops: CDR1 LNHNV, CDR2 YYDKDF (reference sequence). The CDR3 reads CATRDSQDYEQYF. CDR3 DNA sequence: TGTGCCACCAGGGACTCCCAAGACTACGAGCAGTACTTC.

This clonotype was observed a few times. J is TRBJ2-4 and V is TRBV29-1, with D perhaps matching TRBD1 (5 bases). This CDR3 has 13 residues. Germline-derived CDR1 and CDR2 are SQVTM and ANQGSEA. In DNA, the CDR3 is TGCTCCGGGCAGGGTGCGGCCAAAAACATTCAGTACTTC. It yields the protein CSGQGAAKNIQYF.

The chain has TRBV12-3 or TRBV12-4 and TRBJ2-3; a possible D gene is TRBD1 (5 bases). Trimming cost V 6 bases and J 3 bases, with 19 bases left between them. The CDR3 loop spans 16 amino acids. The CDR3 region is CASSSPLSRATDTQYF. CDR3 sequence (DNA): TGTGCCAGCAGCTCCCCCCTGAGCAGGGCAACAGATACGCAGTATTTT.

V usage is TRBV2 and J usage is TRBJ1-2; D gene uncertain. CDR3 length: 14 residues. The germline V gene encodes CDR1 SNHLY and CDR2 FYNNEI. V lost 0 bases and J 8 bases, leaving 13 bases between the germline ends. The CDR3 loop reads CASSEAQREKGYTF. The CDR3 DNA follows: TGTGCCAGCAGTGAAGCGCAGAGGGAGAAGGGCTACACCTTC.

V usage is TRBV29-1 and J usage is TRBJ1-4; possibly TRBD1 for D (5 bases). The V gene lost 7 bases and the J gene lost 0 bases, with 18 bases spanning the gap. This CDR3 is 16 amino acids long. Germline assignment: CDR1 SQVTM and CDR2 ANQGSEA. CDR3 protein: CSARQGIIATNEKLFF. Written as DNA, the CDR3 is TGCAGCGCTAGGCAGGGTATAATCGCAACTAATGAAAAACTGTTTTTT. The entire variable domain, with the rest obtained from reference TRBV29-1 and TRBJ1-4, is as follows: SAVISQKPSRDICQRGTSLTIQCQVDSQVTMMFWYRQQPGQSLTLIATANQGSEATYESGFVIDKFPISRPNLTFSTLTVSNMSPEDSSIYLCSARQGIIATNEKLFFGSGTQLSVL.

This chain connects TRBV7-2 to TRBJ2-7, with D possibly called TRBD1 or TRBD2 (5 bases each). V was clipped by 3 bases and J by 3 bases, with 12 bases between them. The CDR3 has 14 amino acids. The germline V gene has CDR1 SGHTA and CDR2 FQGNSA. CDR3 sequence: CASSFWGSIYEQYF. In nucleotides, the CDR3 is TGTGCCAGCAGCTTTTGGGGGAGTATCTACGAGCAGTACTTC.

The chain recombines TRBV7-9 with TRBJ2-5; 9 positions match TRBD1. The germline CDR1 and CDR2 sequences are SEHNR and FQNEAQ (reference sequence). The V and J ends lost 5 bases and 1 base, in that order; junction bases with no gene match: 11. This CDR3 has 17 residues. CDR3: CASSQVTGGKVQETQYF. Here the CDR3 DNA reads TGTGCCAGCAGCCAAGTTACAGGGGGCAAGGTCCAAGAGACCCAGTACTTC.

The chain has TRBV6-5 and TRBJ2-1; 7 nucleotides agree with TRBD2. Near its end, the DNA agrees better with TRBJ2-7, so the J call may be wrong. This CDR3 has 16 residues. The germline V gene has CDR1 MNHEY and CDR2 SVGAGI. The chain's CDR3 is CASSYSASGSYNEQYF. The CDR3 coding sequence is TGTGCCAGCAGTTATTCGGCTAGCGGCTCCTACAATGAGCAGTACTTC.

This clonotype showed up just a few times. The genes are TRBV6-5 and TRBJ1-2; D may be TRBD1 (5 bases). This CDR3 is 13 amino acids long. Germline V gene sequence: CDR1 MNHEY, CDR2 SVGAGI. V lost 6 bases and J 8 bases, leaving 16 bases between the germline ends. The CDR3 region is CASRWAGRAGYTF. CDR3 coding DNA: TGTGCCAGCAGGTGGGCCGGCAGGGCGGGCTACACCTTC.

The chain combines TRBV6-1 with TRBJ1-2; no firm D call. The CDR3 length is 11 residues. Germline V gene data show CDR1 as MNHNS and CDR2 as SASEGT. Trimming cost V 7 bases and J 4 bases, with 7 bases left between them. The CDR3, as DNA: TGTGCCAGCACGGGCTTCTATGGCTACACCTTC. This translates into CASTGFYGYTF.